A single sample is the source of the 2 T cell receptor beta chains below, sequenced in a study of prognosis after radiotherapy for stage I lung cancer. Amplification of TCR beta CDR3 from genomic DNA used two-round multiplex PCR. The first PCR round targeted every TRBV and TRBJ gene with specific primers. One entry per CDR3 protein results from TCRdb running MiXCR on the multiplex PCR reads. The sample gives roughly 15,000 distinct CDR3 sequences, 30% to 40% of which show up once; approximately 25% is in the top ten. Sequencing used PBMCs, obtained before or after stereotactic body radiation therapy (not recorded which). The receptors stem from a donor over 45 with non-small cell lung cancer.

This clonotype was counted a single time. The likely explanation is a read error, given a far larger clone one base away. Here the CDR3 DNA reads TGTGCCAGCAGTGAAATAGCGCGGGAGGTGTTCTTC. Encoded protein: CASSEIAREVFF. The V call is TRBV6-4, the J call TRBJ2-1, with 8 nucleotides matching TRBD2. Germline loops: CDR1 MRHNA, CDR2 SNTAGT. The CDR3 consists of 12 residues. With 3 bases clipped from V and 15 bases from J, the junction kept 7 bases outside the gene matches.

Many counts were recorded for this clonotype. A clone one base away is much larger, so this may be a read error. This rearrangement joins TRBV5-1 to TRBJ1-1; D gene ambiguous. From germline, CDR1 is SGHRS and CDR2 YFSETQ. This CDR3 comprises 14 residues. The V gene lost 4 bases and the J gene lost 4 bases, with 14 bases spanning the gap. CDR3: CASSPWGVATEAFF. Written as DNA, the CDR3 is TGCGCCAGCAGCCCCTGGGGAGTTGCCACTGAAGCTTTCTTT.